The 24 T cell receptor beta chains presented below share a single source sample, sequenced in a study of long-term antiretroviral therapy in people with HIV. Researchers ran immunoSEQ v3.0 at survey level. Using immunoSEQ multiplex PCR, the repertoire was profiled, and TCRdb retains in-frame clones only, with some absent. This table has 25,000 to 30,000 clones, more than 80% appearing once. Sequencing used unsorted PBMCs, obtained 3 years after starting antiretroviral therapy. The receptors shown here come from a middle-aged man with HIV.

The chain is built from TRBV25-1 and TRBJ2-7; D remains unclear. V lost 6 bases, J lost 4 bases, and 7 bases lay in between. Germline V gene data show CDR1 as MGHDK and CDR2 as SYGVNS. The CDR3 sequence is 11 residues long. CDR3 protein: CASRSVYEQYF. The CDR3 DNA sequence: TGTGCCAGCAGATCTGTTTACGAGCAGTACTTC.

V and J are TRBV7-2 and TRBJ2-5; possible D gene TRBD2, 5 bases. This CDR3 is 16 amino acids long. The V end was cut by 5 bases, the J end by 1 base, with 17 bases between. Per germline, CDR1 SGHTA and CDR2 FQGNSA. This chain's CDR3 is CASSPRRGQAQETQYF. The CDR3, as DNA: TGTGCCAGCAGCCCGCGCCGCGGGCAGGCCCAAGAGACCCAGTACTTC.

This rearrangement joins TRBV18 to TRBJ2-7; D perhaps matches TRBD1 (6 bases). The CDR3 is made up of 16 amino acids. CDR1 and CDR2 from the germline V gene are KGHSH and LQKENI. Between the trimmed V and J ends, which lost 1 base and 5 bases, there was a span of 18 bases. DNA for the CDR3: TGTGCCAGCTCACCACTAGGCTGGACAGCGTCCCACGAGCAGTACTTC. It codes for CASSPLGWTASHEQYF.

The chain employs TRBV5-1 and TRBJ2-1; D remains ambiguous. Germline loops: CDR1 SGHRS, CDR2 YFSETQ. The CDR3 runs 15 residues. V gave up 6 bases and J gave up 0 bases, with 13 bases separating them. For the CDR3, the DNA is TGCGCCAGCAAATCTGAAACGAGCTCCTACAATGAGCAGTTCTTC. Translating gives CASKSETSSYNEQFF.

The V call is TRBV14, the J call TRBJ2-2; 7 nucleotides align to TRBD1. After removal of 4 bases from V and 5 bases from J, the junction contained 1 base not matched to a gene. This CDR3 is 13 amino acids long. The germline gives CDR1 SGHDN, CDR2 FVKESK. In DNA, the CDR3 is TGTGCCAGCAGCCGACAGGGAACCGGGGAGCTGTTTTTT. Its protein product is CASSRQGTGELFF.

This rearrangement joins TRBV6-6 to TRBJ2-3; TRBD1 aligns across 7 bases. Trimming at V came to 1 base and at J to 4 bases, leaving 2 bases not matched to a gene. This CDR3 has 14 residues. The germline CDR1 and CDR2 sequences are MNHNY and SVGAGI (reference sequence). CDR3 nucleotide sequence: TGTGCCAGCAGTTACTGGACAGGCGCAGATACGCAGTATTTT. Amino acids: CASSYWTGADTQYF.

This clone is a singleton in its sample. V usage is TRBV6-1 and J usage is TRBJ2-3; possibly TRBD1 for D (5 bases). The CDR3 length is 15 residues. Per the germline V gene, CDR1 is MNHNS and CDR2 is SASEGT. The V and J ends lost 0 bases and 1 base respectively, with 8 bases between them. The chain's CDR3 is CASSEAGARTDTQYF. The CDR3 DNA reads TGTGCCAGCAGTGAAGCTGGGGCGCGCACAGATACGCAGTATTTT.

V gene TRBV11-2 combines with J gene TRBJ1-5, with 10 nucleotides matching TRBD1. CDR1 is SGHAT and CDR2 is FQNNGV in the germline V gene. Unmatched junction bases numbered 5, after V lost 5 bases and J lost 7 bases. There are 14 residues in the CDR3. The CDR3 protein is CASSPEGQGQPQHF. CDR3 coding DNA: TGTGCCAGCAGCCCAGAGGGACAGGGGCAGCCCCAGCATTTT.

This clone came up a few times. The V and J genes are TRBV18 and TRBJ1-5; D ambiguous. V lost 5 bases, J lost 5 bases, and 10 bases lay in between. Germline V lookup: CDR1 KGHSH, CDR2 LQKENI. CDR3 length equals 13 residues. CDR3 DNA sequence: TGTGCCAGCTCAGGAGGGCGGGATCAGCCCCAGCATTTT. Encoded protein: CASSGGRDQPQHF. Full variable domain (outside the CDR3, taken from reference TRBV18 and TRBJ1-5): NAGVMQNPRHLVRRRGQEARLRCSPMKGHSHVYWYRQLPEEGLKFMVYLQKENIIDESGMPKERFSAEFPKEGPSILRIQQVVRGDSAAYFCASSGGRDQPQHFGDGTRLSIL.

In DNA, the CDR3 is TGTGCCAGCTCAGCTCCGGTCGTACTGGGCACTGAAGCTTTCTTT. Its translation is CASSAPVVLGTEAFF. This sequence joins TRBV18 and TRBJ1-1; D is unresolved. Germline V gene data show CDR1 as KGHSH and CDR2 as LQKENI. CDR3 length equals 15 residues. The germline V and J ends were trimmed by 5 bases and 4 bases, with 17 bases remaining between them.

This sequence joins TRBV7-8 and TRBJ1-5, with D possibly TRBD1 on 5 matching bases. The CDR3 is 12 amino acids. V gave up 5 bases and J gave up 5 bases, with 7 bases separating them. Germline assignment: CDR1 SGHVS and CDR2 FQNEAQ. The CDR3 bases are TGTGCCAGCAGCCCGGGGGATCAGCCCCAGCATTTT. The encoded protein is CASSPGDQPQHF.

The gene calls are TRBV11-3 and TRBJ2-5; TRBD2 agrees at 12 bases. Germline CDR1 SGHNT, CDR2 YENEEA. Trimming at V came to 1 base and at J to 2 bases, leaving 8 bases not matched to a gene. The CDR3 totals 18 residues. The CDR3 bases are TGTGCCAGCAGCTTAGGCCGACTAGCGGGAGCTCCGCAAGAGACCCAGTACTTC. Its protein product is CASSLGRLAGAPQETQYF.

The chain combines TRBV5-8 with TRBJ1-4, with TRBD1 matching 8 bases. This CDR3 has 15 residues. With 4 bases clipped from V and 0 bases from J, the junction kept 2 bases outside the gene matches. The germline V gene encodes CDR1 SGHTS and CDR2 YDEGEE. The DNA for the CDR3 is TGTGCCAGCAGCCCGGACAGGGCAACTAATGAAAAACTGTTTTTT. Translating it yields CASSPDRATNEKLFF.

This clone was recorded once. V gene TRBV11-2 combines with J gene TRBJ1-2; no clear D gene. CDR3 length: 13 residues. Deletions cut 5 bases from V and 8 bases from J, with 15 bases between. CDR1 and CDR2 (germline): SGHAT, FQNNGV. CDR3 DNA sequence: TGTGCCAGCAGCCCAGAAGTTCACTCGGGCTACACCTTC. Protein: CASSPEVHSGYTF. Variable domain in full (rest from reference TRBV11-2 and TRBJ1-2): EAGVAQSPRYKIIEKRQSVAFWCNPISGHATLYWYQQILGQGPKLLIQFQNNGVVDDSQLPKDRFSAERLKGVDSTLKIQPAKLEDSAVYLCASSPEVHSGYTFGSGTRLTVV.

This clone was detected only once. The chain links TRBV29-1 to TRBJ2-3; D is perhaps TRBD1 (6 bases). This CDR3 region has 15 residues. Germline CDR1 SQVTM, CDR2 ANQGSEA. Trimming shortened V by 6 bases and J by 0 bases, and 16 bases separated the two germline ends. The CDR3 coding sequence is TGCAGCGTGGCTCTGACAGGACTGAGCACAGATACGCAGTATTTT. It translates to CSVALTGLSTDTQYF.

V usage is TRBV5-1 and J usage is TRBJ2-7; maybe TRBD1 (6 bases). The germline V gene has CDR1 SGHRS and CDR2 YFSETQ. The length of the CDR3 is 15 residues. Trimming removed 4 bases at V and 2 bases at J, with 16 bases between. The CDR3 sequence: CASSPLAGDAYEQYF. Here the CDR3 DNA reads TGCGCCAGCAGCCCCCTGGCAGGGGACGCCTACGAGCAGTACTTC.

The chain uses TRBV27 and TRBJ2-5; 9 nucleotides align to TRBD1. Germline lookup yields CDR1 MNHEY and CDR2 SMNVEV (reference sequence). This CDR3 has 17 residues. The ends lost 5 bases at V and 2 bases at J; junction bases unmatched: 12. CDR3 sequence (DNA): TGTGCCAGCAGTAAGATGACGACAGGGGGGGTTCAAGAGACCCAGTACTTC. It codes for CASSKMTTGGVQETQYF.

V usage is TRBV7-2 and J usage is TRBJ2-2, with unresolved D. CDR1 is SGHTA, CDR2 FQGNSA, per germline. The CDR3 sequence is 13 residues long. Trimming removed 1 base from V and 3 bases from J, with 3 bases in between. The CDR3 is CASSLGYTGELFF. For the CDR3, the DNA is TGTGCCAGCAGCTTAGGGTACACCGGGGAGCTGTTTTTT. The full variable domain, in which reference TRBV7-2 and TRBJ2-2 provide the parts outside the CDR3, is GAGVSQSPSNKVTEKGKDVELRCDPISGHTALYWYRQSLGQGLEFLIYFQGNSAPDKSGLPSDRFSAERTGGSVSTLTIQRTQQEDSAVYLCASSLGYTGELFFGEGSRLTVL.

This chain uses TRBV19 with TRBJ2-7; D may match TRBD1 or TRBD2 (5 bases each). V lost 1 base and J lost 2, with 12 bases in between. CDR1 and CDR2 from the germline V gene are LNHDA and SQIVND (reference sequence). This CDR3 contains 15 residues. CDR3: CASSIVGAGPYEQYF. The CDR3 nucleotides read TGTGCCAGTAGTATAGTCGGGGCAGGGCCCTACGAGCAGTACTTC.

V gene TRBV4-2 combines with J gene TRBJ2-7; 8 bases are a match to TRBD1. The CDR3 sequence is 17 residues long. V lost 0 bases and J lost 3; bases outside the gene matches: 10. Germline CDR1 reads LGHNA; CDR2 reads YNFKEQ. The CDR3 DNA follows: TGTGCCAGCAGCCAAGAGCCAGGGGGCGCGATTCGCTACGAGCAGTACTTC. This sequence encodes CASSQEPGGAIRYEQYF.

About this clone: One junction end does not reproduce the germline sequence, and a read error may be involved. The chain uses TRBV27 and TRBJ2-7; 14 nucleotides agree with TRBD2. The CDR3 covers 15 residues. Germline lookup yields CDR1 MNHEY and CDR2 SMNVEV (reference sequence). The CDR3 sequence: CASRPPGLAGAPTAF. In nucleotides, the CDR3 is TGTGCCAGCAGGCCACCGGGACTAGCGGGAGCACCCACCGCCTTC.

The CDR3 DNA is TGCGCCAGCAGCTTGGGAGATGCGACACAGGGTGAAAAACTGTTTTTT. Translation: CASSLGDATQGEKLFF. The rearrangement links TRBV5-1 to TRBJ1-4, with D tentatively TRBD1 (6 bases). The CDR3 is 16 residues long. Germline CDR1 and CDR2: SGHRS and YFSETQ. V shed 0 bases and J shed 7 bases, with 16 bases lying between them.

The chain has TRBV28 and TRBJ1-5; D is unclear. Germline V gene lookup returns CDR1 MDHEN and CDR2 SYDVKM. This CDR3 has 16 amino acids. V lost 3 bases and J lost 7, with 19 bases in between. The CDR3 is CASSLEGFGNGQPQHF. The CDR3 coding sequence is TGTGCCAGCAGTTTGGAGGGCTTCGGTAACGGGCAGCCCCAGCATTTT.

This chain connects TRBV14 to TRBJ2-7; no clear D. Germline V lookup: CDR1 SGHDN, CDR2 FVKESK. CDR3 size: 12 residues. V was clipped by 1 base and J by 6 bases, with 7 bases between them. The CDR3 here is CASSQGVFEQYF. CDR3 DNA: TGTGCCAGCAGCCAAGGGGTGTTCGAGCAGTACTTC.